This T cell receptor (beta chain) was sequenced in a study of CD8+ T cells in alopecia areata (dated by TCRdb to the late 2010s). Regarding the complete study: The treated patients, all with moderate-to-severe alopecia areata, were enrolled in an open-label pilot trial of oral tofacitinib given at 5 to 10 mg twice daily. Biopsies were taken from tofacitinib-treated patients at baseline and at 4 and 24 weeks of treatment, and a later scalp biopsy was taken in several of the tofacitinib-treated patients. The RNA source kit depended on sample type: the PAXgene miRNA kit for fixed scalp, the miRNeasy kit for PBMCs, and the RNeasy kit for mouse skin. On the human side, TCRbeta sequencing was run on scalp tissue and on sorted CD4+ and CD8+ peripheral blood T cells from healthy controls and from alopecia areata patients with either patchy or totalis/universalis disease. High-throughput TCRbeta sequencing was used to examine T cell clonal expansion in alopecia areata in both the C3H/HeJ mouse model and human patients. Patients stayed on tofacitinib for 6 to 18 months and then had 6 months of follow-up off drug so that delayed response and recurrence could be assessed. Scalp clonality was compared among normal scalp (n=4), patchy alopecia areata scalp (n=8), and alopecia totalis/universalis scalp (n=8). TCRbeta CDR3 regions were amplified by immunoSEQ multiplex PCR with 35 Vbeta forward and 13 Jbeta reverse primers. In treated patients, disease severity was measured using the SALT score, which gives the percentage of scalp surface area affected.

This clone was detected only once. What antigen it recognizes has not been identified. Within one base of it there is no much larger clone, and no base qualities were kept. Read against the paper, the sample's time point label means: approximately 4 weeks on oral tofacitinib. The intended sense of this specimen's treatment or condition label: oral pan-JAK inhibitor, 5-10 mg twice daily. Lesional scalp punch biopsies and peripheral blood were collected from alopecia areata patients. PBMCs were isolated by density centrifugation and stained for CD3, CD4 and CD8, after which CD4+ and CD8+ T cells were sorted on a FACSAria. The germline V gene yields MGHDK for CDR1 and SYGVNS for CDR2. Trimming at the junction amounts to 5 bases on V and 0 bases on J, and the germline ends lie 12 bases apart. There are 15 amino acids in the CDR3, from cysteine to phenylalanine inclusive. Just the 45-base CDR3 DNA is kept, in frame starting at base 1.

Overall study results and their limits: Many expanded lesional clones were found to persist in scalp and blood during tofacitinib treatment, and relapse after treatment cessation may be partly explained by this persistence. Because the treated cohort was small and had only one nonresponder, larger studies are needed to examine links between baseline CD8+ expansion and response. Scalp TCR repertoire analysis is complicated because resident alphabeta T cells in normal human skin are also sequenced, whereas mouse skin is dominated by gammadelta T cells. Higher clonality and more expanded CD8+ clones were observed in lesional scalp than in normal scalp, particularly in alopecia totalis/universalis, a finding suggestive of antigenic drive. Tofacitinib significantly lowered scalp clonality and the number of expanded CD8+ clones among the top 100 scalp clones. Compared with mice, TCR sequences shared between patients were less clear, possibly partly because of HLA diversity across the patient population.

Libraries came from the immunoSEQ multiplex PCR assay. For TCR sequencing, RNA was extracted from every sample and reverse transcribed into cDNA to serve as template. SuperScript III was used to make first-strand cDNA, primed with a 2:1 mix of oligo-dT and random hexamers. A synthetic immune receptor repertoire was used to assess amplification bias, and residual bias was removed computationally. As for the original processing: Raw reads were preprocessed to remove errors, and CDR3 was defined according to IMGT conventions as the region from the conserved cysteine to phenylalanine. To get clonality, Shannon entropy was normalized by log2 of the number of productive unique TCRs and the result was subtracted from 1. Scalp TCRbeta sequences were cross-referenced with sorted blood CD4 and CD8 repertoires so that the CD4 or CD8 identity of scalp clones could be inferred. TCRdb took over this immuneACCESS table, retaining in-frame rearrangements with V and J assigned. Such tables are incomplete; in checked studies, under half of the missing clones stem from an unresolved V gene, and the remainder is unexplained. V, J and clone size reflect that table, while D and trimming were determined from the DNA. The sample yields about 200,000 clones; roughly three fifths were counted once. 3.3% of the sample is held by the ten biggest clonotypes.

The rearranged chain carries TRBV25-1 and TRBJ2-3; the D segment cannot be called with confidence. This TCR was sampled from a human donor with alopecia areata. The sequenced sample was CD4+ T cells sorted from blood, obtained at week 4, from a patient treated with tofacitinib. The CDR3 reads as follows: CASSTAGPSTDTQYF. The DNA is as follows: TGTGCCAGCAGTACAGCCGGACCTAGCACAGATACGCAGTATTTT.